Listed below are T cell receptor beta chains from one sample, sequenced in a study of T cells in localized non-small cell lung cancer. Produced via immunoSEQ multiplex PCR; TCRdb's table is partial and in-frame only. This sample has some 1,600 clones, with approximately 33% found just once. The sequences come from normal lung tissue next to the tumor, collected before any cancer treatment. The receptor source for this set is a female donor over 55 with stage II squamous cell lung carcinoma. The CDR3 runs from the conserved cysteine through the conserved F or W. The D gene is left open where the match is weak. Expanded clones get a size class; other rows say once, few or many, or leave the size out.

DNA	CDR3	D	size	V	J
TGTGCCTGGAGCCCCTCCACCGATACGCAGTATTTT	CAWSPSTDTQYF	-	-	TRBV30	TRBJ2-3
TGTGCCAGCAGCTTGGACAGTGATGGGACTGAAGCTTTCTTT	CASSLDSDGTEAFF	-	few	TRBV7-6	TRBJ1-1
TGTGCCAGCAGCTTACAGGGATCTAACACTGAAGCTTTCTTT	CASSLQGSNTEAFF	-	few	TRBV11-3	TRBJ1-1
TGTGCCACCGTCGCCTCGGGGGCCGCATACTTTGGGGCCAACGTCCTGACTTTC	CATVASGAAYFGANVLTF	-	-	TRBV15	TRBJ2-6
TGTGCCTGGAGTGCGCCGGGACTTGGGTTTTATGGCTACACCTTC	CAWSAPGLGFYGYTF	-	few	TRBV30	TRBJ1-2
TGTGCCAGCAGCTTTGGCTGGGGGAGCGCTGGAAACACCATATATTTT	CASSFGWGSAGNTIYF	-	few	TRBV11-3	TRBJ1-3
TGTGCCAGCAGCTTAACTACCCTAGCTGGGACCAATGAGCAGTTCTTC	CASSLTTLAGTNEQFF	-	few	TRBV11-3	TRBJ2-1
TGTGCTAGCACCCCCACTGGCGGCACCGGGGAGCTGTTTTTT	CASTPTGGTGELFF	-	few	TRBV12-2	TRBJ2-2
TGTGCCAGCAGCTGGGGGACTTTTTCCGGCTATGGCTACACCTTC	CASSWGTFSGYGYTF	-	few	TRBV11-3	TRBJ1-2
TGTGCCAGCAGTGACTCTGTGGGGGACTCAGATACGCAGTATTTT	CASSDSVGDSDTQYF	-	few	TRBV6-8	TRBJ2-3
TGCAGCGTTCCAAAGGACGGCCTCTACAATGAGCAGTTCTTC	CSVPKDGLYNEQFF	-	once	TRBV29-1	TRBJ2-1
TGTGCCAGTAGACAGGGAGTAGGCACCGGGGAGCTGTTTTTT	CASRQGVGTGELFF	-	-	TRBV19	TRBJ2-2
TGTGCTAGTGGTTTGGATCAGGGTTTGGGCTCCGTTTACAATGAGCAGTTCTTC	CASGLDQGLGSVYNEQFF	-	once	TRBV12-5	TRBJ2-1
TGTGCCAGTACCTTACAGAGGGGACAGTTCCTACTGTCGTCCTTCCACTTT	CASTLQRGQFLLSSFHF	TRBD1	-	TRBV19	TRBJ1-6
TGTGCCAGCAGCACGGGAGGTGGTACGAGCTCCTACGAGCAGTACTTC	CASSTGGGTSSYEQYF	TRBD2	medium-sized	TRBV9	TRBJ2-7
TGTGTCAGTAGTATAGTTGTGGCCTTCAATCAGCCCCAGCATTTT	CVSSIVVAFNQPQHF	-	-	TRBV19	TRBJ1-5
TGTGCCAGCCGGAGACAGGGCGCTTCCAAAAACATTCAGTACTTC	CASRRQGASKNIQYF	TRBD1	few	TRBV14	TRBJ2-4
TGTGCCAGCAGCTTAGGGGCGACTAGCGGGACGAGGAAGGGAGAGACCCAGTACTTC	CASSLGATSGTRKGETQYF	TRBD2	few	TRBV11-3	TRBJ2-5
TGCGCCAGCAGTGACGGCAGGGTCATAGCTTTCTTT	CASSDGRVIAFF	-	-	TRBV10-2	TRBJ1-1
TGTGCCTGGAGTATAGGCGGCGGGCTCTACGAGCAGTACTTC	CAWSIGGGLYEQYF	-	-	TRBV30	TRBJ2-7
TGTGCCAGCTCGTCTACAGGGGATCAGCCCCAGCATTTT	CASSSTGDQPQHF	TRBD1	-	TRBV18	TRBJ1-5
TGCGCCAGCAGTGGACAGGCTTCCACCGGGGAGCTGTTTTTT	CASSGQASTGELFF	TRBD1	-	TRBV4-1	TRBJ2-2
TGTGCCAGTAGTATAAAAGACAGCCTTAATCAGCCTCAGCATTTT	CASSIKDSLNQPQHF	-	-	TRBV19	TRBJ1-5
TGTGCCAGTAGTATAAGGGGGTACAATGAGCAGTTCTTC	CASSIRGYNEQFF	-	-	TRBV19	TRBJ2-1
TGTGCCAGCAGCCCGAATTTTGGACAGGGAACTGAAGCTTTCTTT	CASSPNFGQGTEAFF	TRBD1	-	TRBV11-3	TRBJ1-1
TGTGCCAGCAGTGACTCGACCACAGATACGCAGTATTTT	CASSDSTTDTQYF	-	-	TRBV6-8	TRBJ2-3
TGTGCCAGCAGCACCACCCAGGCAGCCGGAAACACCATATATTTT	CASSTTQAAGNTIYF	-	few	TRBV11-3	TRBJ1-3
TGTGCCAGCAGAGAAACAGTGGGGGAGTACACTGAAGCTTTCTTT	CASRETVGEYTEAFF	-	-	TRBV6-8	TRBJ1-1
TGTGCCAGCAGCTTAGACCCAGGGAGCTCCTACAATGAGCAGTTCTTC	CASSLDPGSSYNEQFF	-	-	TRBV11-3	TRBJ2-1
TGTGCCAGCTCACCTAACTTAGGGGGCTACACCTTC	CASSPNLGGYTF	-	-	TRBV18	TRBJ1-2
TGTGCCACCCGCCCCGGGGGGCGGTTAGATACGCAGTATTTT	CATRPGGRLDTQYF	-	-	TRBV15	TRBJ2-3
TGTGCCAGTAGTAAGGAGCAGGACTACAATGAGCAGTTCTTC	CASSKEQDYNEQFF	-	-	TRBV19	TRBJ2-1
TGTGCCAGCAGTTACCCGGGGAGTATGGATACGCAGTATTTT	CASSYPGSMDTQYF	-	-	TRBV6-8	TRBJ2-3
TGTGCCTGGAGTATTAAGGGAGGAGACTATGGCTACACCTTC	CAWSIKGGDYGYTF	-	-	TRBV30	TRBJ1-2
TGTGCCAGCTCACAGGACAGGGACGGTGAGCAGTTCTTC	CASSQDRDGEQFF	TRBD1	-	TRBV18	TRBJ2-1
TGTGCCAGCAGCAGCCGAAGGGGACAGGGGACCAATGAGCAGTTCTTC	CASSSRRGQGTNEQFF	TRBD1	few	TRBV9	TRBJ2-1
TGTGCCAGCAGCCACCCGGACAGGGAGAACACCGGGGAGCTGTTTTTT	CASSHPDRENTGELFF	TRBD1	few	TRBV11-3	TRBJ2-2
TGTGCCTGGAGGAACAGGGGAAGCGGGACCGGGGAGCTGTTTTTT	CAWRNRGSGTGELFF	-	few	TRBV30	TRBJ2-2
TGTGCCAGCAGTTTGGCAGCGAGGCCAGAGACCCAGTACTTC	CASSLAARPETQYF	-	-	TRBV9	TRBJ2-5
TGTGCCAGTAGTACCCGGACAGTACGAGCTAACTATGGCTACACCTTC	CASSTRTVRANYGYTF	-	-	TRBV19	TRBJ1-2
TGTGCCAGCAGCTCAAGCTCCAGCGGGAGACCAGATACGCAGTATTTT	CASSSSSSGRPDTQYF	TRBD2	few	TRBV7-1	TRBJ2-3
TGTGCCAGCAGTGGGGGGCGTATGAACACTGAAGCTTTCTTT	CASSGGRMNTEAFF	-	few	TRBV6-8	TRBJ1-1
TGCAGCGTTGACGGGGAACACCAAGAGACCCAGTACTTC	CSVDGEHQETQYF	-	-	TRBV29-1	TRBJ2-5
TGTGCCAGCAGCCCACGGACAATTCCCACAATGAACACTGAAGCTTTCTTT	CASSPRTIPTMNTEAFF	-	few	TRBV11-3	TRBJ1-1
TGTGCCAGCAGCGTGGGGACAGGGACGATGAACACTGAAGCTTTCTTT	CASSVGTGTMNTEAFF	TRBD1	few	TRBV11-3	TRBJ1-1
TGCAGCGTGAGGGGGTCGAAGGAGGAAAGCTCCTACAATGAGCAGTTCTTC	CSVRGSKEESSYNEQFF	-	-	TRBV29-1	TRBJ2-1